Below are 25 T cell receptor beta chains sequenced from a single sample in a study of regulatory T cells in long-lasting Graves disease. Time point given: newly diagnosed GD, antithyroid drugs for less than 3 months. PBMC-extracted RNA yielded the TCR library. Arm-PCR of CDR3 regions and iRepertoire HTBI primers were used to build TCR beta libraries. TCRdb passed the multiplex PCR reads through MiXCR, listing each CDR3 protein once. The sample holds 400,000 to 500,000 distinct CDR3 sequences; 13% to 15% are singletons and the top ten take more than 15%. These records were also assigned to another study, of T cells in Graves' hyperthyroidism and ophthalmopathy.

The sequencing used peripheral blood mononuclear cells (PBMCs), collected at new diagnosis, from a patient treated with antithyroid drugs. The receptors stem from a woman between 50 and 59 years old with Graves disease.

This clonotype was detected many times. The V call is TRBV28, the J call TRBJ1-1; unclear D gene. V shed 3 bases and J shed 1 base, with 9 bases lying between them. CDR3 length equals 14 residues. The germline gives CDR1 MDHEN, CDR2 SYDVKM. The CDR3 loop reads CASSFGRPNTEAFF. CDR3 sequence (DNA): TGTGCCAGCAGTTTTGGCAGACCGAACACTGAAGCTTTCTTT.

The chain links TRBV7-9 to TRBJ1-1, with D maybe TRBD1 (6 bases). From germline, CDR1 is SEHNR and CDR2 FQNEAQ (reference sequence). This CDR3 has 16 residues. V was cut by 5 bases and J by 0 bases, with 16 bases left in between. The CDR3 region has the DNA TGTGCCAGCAGCCAACGAAGGACAGTGGTGAACACTGAAGCTTTCTTT. Amino acid sequence: CASSQRRTVVNTEAFF.

The table lists this clonotype with many counts. This chain uses TRBV20-1 with TRBJ2-7; TRBD2 matches 13 bases. V trimming: 6 bases; J trimming: 3 bases; junction bases outside the gene matches: 8. Germline-derived CDR1 and CDR2 are DFQATT and SNEGSKA (reference sequence). This CDR3 has 15 amino acids. In DNA, the CDR3 is TGCAGTGCCCTAGGACTAGCGGGAGTAGTCTACGAGCAGTACTTC. Translation gives CSALGLAGVVYEQYF.

V is TRBV7-2 and J is TRBJ1-2; D gene ambiguous. V lost 0 bases and J lost 2, with 16 bases in between. Germline CDR1 reads SGHTA; CDR2 reads FQGNSA. This CDR3 region has 17 residues. In DNA form, the CDR3 reads TGTGCCAGCAGCTTAGCAAGTACGGACGTAAGAAACTATGGCTACACCTTC. It is translated as CASSLASTDVRNYGYTF.

The V and J genes are TRBV28 and TRBJ2-2, with a weak D call TRBD1 (5 bases). Germline values: CDR1 MDHEN, CDR2 SYDVKM. V lost 7 bases to trimming and J lost 1 base, with 10 bases between them. CDR3 length equals 14 residues. The CDR3, as DNA: TGTGCCAGCACTACCGGACAGAACACCGGGGAGCTGTTTTTT. It codes for CASTTGQNTGELFF.

This clonotype appeared many times. The chain is built from TRBV7-8 and TRBJ2-7; 10 nucleotides align to TRBD2. From germline, CDR1 is SGHVS and CDR2 FQNEAQ. V trimming: 1 base; J trimming: 6 bases; junction bases outside the gene matches: 12. CDR3 length equals 17 residues. DNA for the CDR3: TGTGCCAGCAGCTTAGTAGCGTTTGCTAGCGGGAGCCCCGAGCAGTACTTC. It translates to CASSLVAFASGSPEQYF.

This clonotype was counted ten times or more. The rearrangement links TRBV28 to TRBJ1-2, with TRBD1 matching 8 bases. This CDR3 has 15 residues. CDR1 is MDHEN and CDR2 is SYDVKM in the germline V gene. After removal of 4 bases from V and 4 bases from J, the junction contained 8 bases not matched to a gene. CDR3: CASSSPGQETYGYTF. In nucleotides, the CDR3 is TGTGCCAGCAGTTCACCGGGACAGGAAACCTATGGCTACACCTTC.

This clonotype was found a few times. As DNA, the CDR3 is TGCGCCAGCACTATTTCGACAGGCGCTACCAAAAACATTCAGTACTTC. Its translation is CASTISTGATKNIQYF. The rearrangement joins TRBV10-2 to TRBJ2-4; the D gene is possibly TRBD1 (6 bases). CDR3 length: 16 residues. From germline, CDR1 is WSHSY and CDR2 SAAADI. Trimming shortened V by 7 bases and J by 2 bases, and 18 bases separated the two germline ends.

This clonotype has just a few counts. The V gene is TRBV4-2, the J gene TRBJ2-7, with D possibly TRBD1 on 6 matching bases. The CDR3 has 17 amino acids. The germline gives CDR1 LGHNA, CDR2 YNFKEQ. Trimming cost V 5 bases and J 0 bases, with 20 bases left between them. CDR3 amino acids: CASSKQGGKRSSYEQYF. The DNA of the CDR3 is TGTGCCAGCAGCAAGCAAGGGGGTAAGCGAAGCTCCTACGAGCAGTACTTC.

The chain combines TRBV6-2 or TRBV6-3 with TRBJ2-5; 10 bases line up with TRBD2. Per the germline V gene, CDR1 is MNHEY and CDR2 is SVGEGT. The CDR3 sequence is 15 residues long. The junction had 11 bases not matched to a gene; V was cut back by 8 bases and J by 5 bases. CDR3 nucleotide sequence: TGTGCCAGCCTCAGGCTAGCGGGAGTTTGGGAGACCCAGTACTTC. Amino acids: CASLRLAGVWETQYF.

This clonotype was seen many times. V is TRBV10-3 and J is TRBJ2-1, with D hard to call. V dropped 2 bases and J dropped 0 bases, with 5 bases sitting between them. CDR1 and CDR2 from the germline V gene are ENHRY and SYGVKD. The length of the CDR3 is 14 residues. The CDR3 region is CAISEAYSYNEQFF. The CDR3 nucleotides read TGTGCCATCAGTGAGGCCTACTCCTACAATGAGCAGTTCTTC.

This clonotype was picked up many times. The chain links TRBV5-1 to TRBJ2-3; 9 positions match TRBD2. Germline assignment: CDR1 SGHRS and CDR2 YFSETQ. The V gene end was trimmed by 0 bases and the J gene end by 6 bases; junction bases not matched to a gene: 11. This CDR3 has 17 amino acids. CDR3 sequence (DNA): TGCGCCAGCAGCTTGGGAACTAGCGGGTACTCGACTGATACGCAGTATTTT. It yields the protein CASSLGTSGYSTDTQYF. Drawing the rest from reference TRBV5-1 and TRBJ2-3, the complete variable domain is KAGVTQTPRYLIKTRGQQVTLSCSPISGHRSVSWYQQTPGQGLQFLFEYFSETQRNKGNFPGRFSGRQFSNSRSEMNVSTLELGDSALYLCASSLGTSGYSTDTQYFGPGTRLTVL.

This clonotype came up many times. V and J are TRBV12-3 or TRBV12-4 and TRBJ2-7; 8 bases align to TRBD2. The V segment lost 6 bases and the J segment 3 bases; nucleotides outside the gene matches: 10. This CDR3 region has 15 residues. The CDR3 spells CASSRSGGGLYEQYF. CDR3 in DNA: TGTGCCAGCAGCCGGAGCGGGGGAGGCCTCTACGAGCAGTACTTC.

This clonotype was counted many times. The V and J genes are TRBV12-3 or TRBV12-4 and TRBJ1-3, with a tentative D call TRBD1 (5 bases). Trimming took 5 bases from V and 6 from J, leaving 17 bases between them. The CDR3 is made up of 15 amino acids. The DNA of the CDR3 is TGTGCCAGCAGTGCACTGGGGACCGGGACAAACACCATATATTTT. Encoded protein: CASSALGTGTNTIYF.

With respect to this clonotype: This may be a read error, as it is one base from a much larger clone. The V call is TRBV5-4, the J call TRBJ2-2, with 13 bases aligning to TRBD2. Germline V gene sequence: CDR1 SGHNT, CDR2 YYREEE (reference sequence). The V and J ends lost 2 bases and 5 bases, in that order; junction bases with no gene match: 3. The length of the CDR3 is 16 residues. The CDR3 loop reads CASSFGLAGETGELFF. In DNA form, the CDR3 reads TGTGCCAGCAGCTTTGGACTAGCGGGAGAGACCGGGGAGCTGTTTTTT.

This chain uses TRBV5-1 with TRBJ2-5; 10 bases are a match to TRBD2. Germline V lookup: CDR1 SGHRS, CDR2 YFSETQ. CDR3 length: 16 amino acids. Germline trimming cut 4 bases from V and 5 bases from J; bases unmatched to any gene: 11. The CDR3 DNA reads as TGCGCCAGCAGCACAATAGCGGGAGGACCCCGGGAGACCCAGTACTTC. It is translated as CASSTIAGGPRETQYF.

This clonotype has only a few counts. It may be a read error: a sequence one base away is much more abundant. V and J are TRBV18 and TRBJ2-3, with D tentatively TRBD1 (5 bases). This CDR3 has 15 amino acids. Germline V lookup: CDR1 KGHSH, CDR2 LQKENI. The germline V and J ends were trimmed by 2 bases and 2 bases, with 11 bases remaining between them. CDR3 in amino acids: CASSPGAGITDTQYF. The CDR3 DNA reads as TGTGCCAGCTCACCAGGGGCCGGCATCACAGATACGCAGTATTTT.

The chain joins TRBV9 to TRBJ2-3, with D possibly being TRBD1 or TRBD2 (6 bases each). Per germline, CDR1 SGDLS and CDR2 YYNGEE. The CDR3 runs 17 residues. The V end lost 4 bases, the J end lost 2 bases, and 20 bases lay between the germline ends. The CDR3 coding sequence is TGTGCCAGCAGCTTAGTAAACGGGGGCCTCCTCACAGATACGCAGTATTTT. Translation gives CASSLVNGGLLTDTQYF. Looking up the rest from reference TRBV9 and TRBJ2-3 gives the full variable domain: DSGVTQTPKHLITATGQRVTLRCSPRSGDLSVYWYQQSLDQGLQFLIQYYNGEERAKGNILERFSAQQFPDLHSELNLSSLELGDSALYFCASSLVNGGLLTDTQYFGPGTRLTVL.

This clonotype was detected many times. One junction end disagrees with the germline gene, perhaps due to a read error. The chain combines TRBV30 with TRBJ2-7, with D maybe TRBD2 (5 bases). The V gene's germline CDR1 is GTSNPN and CDR2 SVGIG (reference sequence). CDR3 length: 12 residues. The CDR3 coding sequence is TGTGCCTGGAGTGGGGGTGGGAGTTCGAGGCACTTC. Residues: CAWSGGGSSRHF. Based on the CDR3 plus reference TRBV30 and TRBJ2-7, the full variable domain is SQTIHQWPATLVQPVGSPLSLECTVEGTSNPNLYWYRQAAGRGLQLLFYSVGIGQISSEVPQNLSASRPQDRQFILSSKKLLLSDSGFYLCAWSGGGSSRHFGPGTRLTVT.

This clonotype was seen many times. The chain uses TRBV5-1 and TRBJ2-4; a weak D match, TRBD1 (6 bases). Germline V gene data show CDR1 as SGHRS and CDR2 as YFSETQ. The V end lost 0 bases, the J end lost 0 bases, and 10 bases lay between the germline ends. The CDR3 has 16 amino acids. The chain's CDR3 is CASSLGDTSAKNIQYF. CDR3 coding DNA: TGCGCCAGCAGCTTGGGGGACACGTCAGCCAAAAACATTCAGTACTTC.

This clonotype was recorded many times. The chain joins TRBV3-1 to TRBJ2-5, with D tentatively TRBD2 (5 bases). The CDR3 totals 14 residues. V lost 0 bases and J lost 4, with 9 bases in between. In germline, CDR1 is LGHDT, CDR2 YNNKEL (reference sequence). The CDR3 sequence: CASSQDEGRETQYF. The DNA for the CDR3 is TGTGCCAGCAGCCAAGATGAAGGGAGAGAGACCCAGTACTTC.

This clonotype was counted at least ten times. The chain is built from TRBV5-1 and TRBJ2-1; TRBD2 might be the D (6 bases). The V and J ends lost 4 bases and 3 bases respectively, with 17 bases between them. CDR3 length equals 16 residues. In germline, CDR1 is SGHRS, CDR2 YFSETQ. The DNA for the CDR3 is TGCGCCAGCAGCCCCGGTTGGGCTAGCGACTACAATGAGCAGTTCTTC. Its protein product is CASSPGWASDYNEQFF.

This clonotype occurred a few times. The chain is built from TRBV4-2 and TRBJ1-2; D is undetermined. CDR3 length: 14 amino acids. V lost 0 bases to trimming and J lost 7 bases, with 12 bases between them. Germline loops: CDR1 LGHNA, CDR2 YNFKEQ. The CDR3 DNA reads TGTGCCAGCAGCCAAGAATTATTGGAGGGTGGCTACACCTTC. Translating gives CASSQELLEGGYTF.

The chain employs TRBV29-1 and TRBJ2-1; maybe TRBD1 (6 bases). V lost 0 bases, J lost 4 bases, and 16 bases lay in between. CDR3 length: 16 residues. CDR1 SQVTM and CDR2 ANQGSEA come from the germline V gene. In nucleotides, the CDR3 is TGCAGCGTTGAAGATTGGGGTCTACAGGGTTACAATGAGCAGTTCTTC. It encodes CSVEDWGLQGYNEQFF.

The chain is built from TRBV19 and TRBJ1-1; the match to TRBD1 covers 7 bases. CDR1 LNHDA and CDR2 SQIVND come from the germline V gene (reference sequence). CDR3 length equals 17 residues. Trimming cost V 5 bases and J 3 bases; bases outside gene matches: 15. The CDR3 reads CASSLSRGSLGYTEAFF. The CDR3 DNA reads TGTGCCAGTAGTTTGAGCAGGGGGTCTCTGGGGTACACTGAAGCTTTCTTT.